The sequence of this T cell receptor beta chain was determined in a study of blood T cell repertoires in COVID-19. Study summary: Donors in the United States, Italy and Spain gave samples during acute or convalescent COVID-19. Sample material is recorded as cDNA or gDNA derived from T cells, B-cell-depleted T cells, or PBMCs.

Per the authors' pipeline: Estimation of nucleated cell counts was performed using reference gene primer amplification. Measured with immunoSEQ multiplex PCR; TCRdb has only the in-frame clones, and not every one. That table furnishes V, J and clone size, whereas the DNA furnished D and trimming. Of approximately 390,000 clones in the sample, more than 70% were seen once. Germline trimming cut 5 bases from V and 3 bases from J; bases unmatched to any gene: 3. The V gene's germline CDR1 is LNHNV and CDR2 YYDKDF (reference sequence). This CDR3 comprises 14 residues. Seattle patient enrollment occurred during active infection, with longitudinal follow-up thereafter.

The sample taken for sequencing was peripheral blood. This sequence was found in a woman in her fifties or sixties with COVID-19, enrolled during active disease. V is TRBV15 and J is TRBJ1-5, with 8 bases that match TRBD1. CDR3 region: CATSRTGYNQPQHF. The CDR3 DNA follows: TGTGCCACCAGCCGGACAGGGTACAATCAGCCCCAGCATTTT.